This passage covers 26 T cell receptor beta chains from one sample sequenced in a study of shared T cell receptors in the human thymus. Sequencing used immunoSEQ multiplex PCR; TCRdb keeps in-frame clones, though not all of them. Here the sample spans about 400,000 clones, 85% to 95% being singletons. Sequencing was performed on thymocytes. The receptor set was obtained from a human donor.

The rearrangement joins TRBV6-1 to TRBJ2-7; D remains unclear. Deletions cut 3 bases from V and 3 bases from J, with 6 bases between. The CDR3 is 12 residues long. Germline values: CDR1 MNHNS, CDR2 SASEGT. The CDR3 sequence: CASSDRSYEQYF. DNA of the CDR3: TGTGCCAGCAGTGACAGGAGCTACGAGCAGTACTTC.

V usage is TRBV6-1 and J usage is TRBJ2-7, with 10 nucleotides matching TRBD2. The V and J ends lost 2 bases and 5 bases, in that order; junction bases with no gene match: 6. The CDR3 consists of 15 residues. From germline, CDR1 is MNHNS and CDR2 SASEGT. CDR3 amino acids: CASSEPASGSDEQYF. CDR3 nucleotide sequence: TGTGCCAGCAGTGAACCCGCTAGCGGGAGTGACGAGCAGTACTTC.

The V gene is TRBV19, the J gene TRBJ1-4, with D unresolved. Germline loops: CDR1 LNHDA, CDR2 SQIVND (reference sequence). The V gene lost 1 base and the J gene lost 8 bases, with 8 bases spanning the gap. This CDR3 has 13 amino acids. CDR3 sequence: CASSIGLREKLFF. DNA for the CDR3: TGTGCCAGTAGTATAGGGTTAAGGGAAAAACTGTTTTTT.

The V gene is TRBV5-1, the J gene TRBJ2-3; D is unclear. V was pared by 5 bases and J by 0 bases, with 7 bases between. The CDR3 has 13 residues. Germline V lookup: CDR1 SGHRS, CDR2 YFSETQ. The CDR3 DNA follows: TGCGCCAGCAGTTATACTAGCACAGATACGCAGTATTTT. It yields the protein CASSYTSTDTQYF.

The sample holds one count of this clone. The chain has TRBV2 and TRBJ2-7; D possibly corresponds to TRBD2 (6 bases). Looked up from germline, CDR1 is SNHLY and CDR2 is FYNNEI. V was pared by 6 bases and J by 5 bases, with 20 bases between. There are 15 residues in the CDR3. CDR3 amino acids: CASRGEVGAENEQYF. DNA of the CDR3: TGTGCCAGCAGGGGGGAGGTGGGAGCGGAAAACGAGCAGTACTTC.

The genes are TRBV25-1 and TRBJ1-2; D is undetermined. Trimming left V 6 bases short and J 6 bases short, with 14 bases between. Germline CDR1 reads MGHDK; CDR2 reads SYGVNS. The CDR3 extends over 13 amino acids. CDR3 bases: TGTGCCAGCAGAGAGACCGGAACCAATGGCTACACCTTC. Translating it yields CASRETGTNGYTF.

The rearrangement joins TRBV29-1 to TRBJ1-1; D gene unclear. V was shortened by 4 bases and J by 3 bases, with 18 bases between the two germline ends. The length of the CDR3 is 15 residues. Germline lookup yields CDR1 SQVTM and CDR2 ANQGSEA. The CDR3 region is CSVGRRGKRDTEAFF. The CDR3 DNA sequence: TGCAGCGTTGGGCGGCGTGGGAAAAGGGACACTGAAGCTTTCTTT.

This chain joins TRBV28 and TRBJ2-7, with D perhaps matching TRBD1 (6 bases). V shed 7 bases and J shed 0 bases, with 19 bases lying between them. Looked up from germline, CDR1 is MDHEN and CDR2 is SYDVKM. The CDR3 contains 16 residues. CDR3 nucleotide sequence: TGTGCCAGCACTTCAGAGGCGAGGGGGATCTCCTACGAGCAGTACTTC. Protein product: CASTSEARGISYEQYF.

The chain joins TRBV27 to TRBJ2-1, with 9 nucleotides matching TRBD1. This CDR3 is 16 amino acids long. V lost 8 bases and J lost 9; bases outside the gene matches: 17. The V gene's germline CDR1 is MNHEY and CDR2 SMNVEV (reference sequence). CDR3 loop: CASHDRTGVSNGEQFF. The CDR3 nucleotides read TGTGCCAGCCATGACCGGACAGGGGTTTCGAACGGTGAGCAGTTCTTC.

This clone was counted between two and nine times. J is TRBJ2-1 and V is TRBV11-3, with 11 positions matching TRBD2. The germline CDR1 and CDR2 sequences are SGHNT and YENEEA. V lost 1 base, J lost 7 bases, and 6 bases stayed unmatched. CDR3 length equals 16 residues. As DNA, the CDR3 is TGTGCCAGCAGCTTAGTTGTTAGCGGGAGGGCTAATGAGCAGTTCTTC. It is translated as CASSLVVSGRANEQFF.

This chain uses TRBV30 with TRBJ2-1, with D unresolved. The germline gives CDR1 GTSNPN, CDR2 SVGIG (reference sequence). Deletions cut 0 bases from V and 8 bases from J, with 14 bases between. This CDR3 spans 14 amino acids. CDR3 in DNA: TGTGCCTGGAGTGTATTTGCTATTGGGGATGAGCAGTTCTTC. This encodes CAWSVFAIGDEQFF. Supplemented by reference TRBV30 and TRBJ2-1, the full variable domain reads SQTIHQWPATLVQPVGSPLSLECTVEGTSNPNLYWYRQAAGRGLQLLFYSVGIGQISSEVPQNLSASRPQDRQFILSSKKLLLSDSGFYLCAWSVFAIGDEQFFGPGTRLTVL.

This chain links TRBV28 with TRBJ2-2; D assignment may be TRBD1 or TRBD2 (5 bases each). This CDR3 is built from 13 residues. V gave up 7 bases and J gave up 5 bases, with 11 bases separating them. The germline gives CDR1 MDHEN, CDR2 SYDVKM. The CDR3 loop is CASMRGRTGELFF. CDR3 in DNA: TGTGCCAGCATGAGGGGACGGACCGGGGAGCTGTTTTTT.

This CDR3 is CASSLWTGDEQYF. The CDR3 DNA follows: TGTGCCAGCAGCCTTTGGACAGGGGATGAGCAGTACTTC. The rearrangement links TRBV7-6 to TRBJ2-7; 9 nucleotides align to TRBD1. The germline gives CDR1 SGHVS, CDR2 FNYEAQ. The junction had 6 bases not matched to a gene; V was cut back by 5 bases and J by 7 bases. This CDR3 contains 13 residues.

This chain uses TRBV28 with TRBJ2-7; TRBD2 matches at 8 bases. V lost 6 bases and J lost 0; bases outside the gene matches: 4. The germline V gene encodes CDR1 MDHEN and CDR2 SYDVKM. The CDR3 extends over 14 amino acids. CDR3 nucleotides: TGTGCCAGCAGGGTTAGCGGGATCTCCTACGAGCAGTACTTC. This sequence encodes CASRVSGISYEQYF. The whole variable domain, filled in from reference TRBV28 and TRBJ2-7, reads DVKVTQSSRYLVKRTGEKVFLECVQDMDHENMFWYRQDPGLGLRLIYFSYDVKMKEKGDIPEGYSVSREKKERFSLILESASTNQTSMYLCASRVSGISYEQYFGPGTRLTVT.

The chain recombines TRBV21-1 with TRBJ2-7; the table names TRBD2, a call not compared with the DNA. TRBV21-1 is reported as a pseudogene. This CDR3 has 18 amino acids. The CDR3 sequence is CASSKVAGGLEGTYEQYF. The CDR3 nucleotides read TGTGCCAGCAGCAAAGTTGCGGGAGGGCTTGAGGGCACCTACGAGCAGTACTTC.

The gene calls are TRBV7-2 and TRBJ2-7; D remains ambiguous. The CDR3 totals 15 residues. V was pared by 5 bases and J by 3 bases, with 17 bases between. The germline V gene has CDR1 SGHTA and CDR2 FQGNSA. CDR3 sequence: CASSREASVRYEQYF. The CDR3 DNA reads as TGTGCCAGCAGCCGAGAGGCCAGCGTACGCTACGAGCAGTACTTC.

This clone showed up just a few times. CDR3 bases: TGTGCCAGCAGAAAAGGTCGCCGATCCGAGCGGGAGGCTGATGAGCAGTTCTTC. Translating gives CASRKGRRSEREADEQFF. The chain combines TRBV5-4 with TRBJ2-1; TRBD2 matches at 9 bases. This CDR3 has 18 residues. The junction had 20 bases not matched to a gene; V was cut back by 5 bases and J by 8 bases. CDR1 and CDR2 from the germline V gene are SGHNT and YYREEE (reference sequence).

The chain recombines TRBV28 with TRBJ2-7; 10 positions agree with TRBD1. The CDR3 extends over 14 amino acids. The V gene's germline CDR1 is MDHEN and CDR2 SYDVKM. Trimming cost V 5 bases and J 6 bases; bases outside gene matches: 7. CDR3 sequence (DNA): TGTGCCAGCAGTCTTGGACAGGGGGTTCTCGAGCAGTACTTC. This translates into CASSLGQGVLEQYF.

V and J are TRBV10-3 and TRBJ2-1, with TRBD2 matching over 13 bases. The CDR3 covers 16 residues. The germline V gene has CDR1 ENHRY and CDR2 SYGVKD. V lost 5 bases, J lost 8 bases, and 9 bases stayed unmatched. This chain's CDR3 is CAISRTSGRRADEQFF. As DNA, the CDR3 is TGTGCCATCAGTCGGACTAGCGGGAGACGAGCGGATGAGCAGTTCTTC.

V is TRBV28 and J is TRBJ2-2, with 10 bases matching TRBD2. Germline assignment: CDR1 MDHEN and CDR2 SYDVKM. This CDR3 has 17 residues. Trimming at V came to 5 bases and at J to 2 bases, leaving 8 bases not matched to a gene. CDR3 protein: CASSRCSGRPNTGELFF. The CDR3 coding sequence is TGTGCCAGCAGTCGCTGTAGCGGGAGGCCCAACACCGGGGAGCTGTTTTTT. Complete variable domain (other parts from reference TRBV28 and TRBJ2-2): DVKVTQSSRYLVKRTGEKVFLECVQDMDHENMFWYRQDPGLGLRLIYFSYDVKMKEKGDIPEGYSVSREKKERFSLILESASTNQTSMYLCASSRCSGRPNTGELFFGEGSRLTVL.

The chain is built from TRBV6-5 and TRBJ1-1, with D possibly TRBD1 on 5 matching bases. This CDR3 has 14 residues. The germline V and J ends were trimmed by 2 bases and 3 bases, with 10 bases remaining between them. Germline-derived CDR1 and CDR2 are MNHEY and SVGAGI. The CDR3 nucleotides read TGTGCCAGCAGTTACAAGGGGCCCTACACTGAAGCTTTCTTT. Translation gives CASSYKGPYTEAFF.

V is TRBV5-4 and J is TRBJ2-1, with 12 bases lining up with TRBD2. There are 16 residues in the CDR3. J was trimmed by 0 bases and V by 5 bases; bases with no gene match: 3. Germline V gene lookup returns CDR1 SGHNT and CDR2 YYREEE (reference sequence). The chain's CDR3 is CASRGLAGSSYNEQFF. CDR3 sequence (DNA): TGTGCCAGCAGGGGACTAGCGGGTAGCTCCTACAATGAGCAGTTCTTC.

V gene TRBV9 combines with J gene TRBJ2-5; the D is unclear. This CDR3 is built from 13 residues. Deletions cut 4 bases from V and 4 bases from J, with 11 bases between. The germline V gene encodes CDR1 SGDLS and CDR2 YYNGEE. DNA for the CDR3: TGTGCCAGCAGCCCAGTCGAGGCAGAGACCCAGTACTTC. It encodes CASSPVEAETQYF.

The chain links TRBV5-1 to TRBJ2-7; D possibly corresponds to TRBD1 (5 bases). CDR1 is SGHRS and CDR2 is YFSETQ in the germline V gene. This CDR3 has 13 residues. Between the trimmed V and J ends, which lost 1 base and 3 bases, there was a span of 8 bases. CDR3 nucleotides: TGCGCCAGCAGCTTGAGGGGAAGCTACGAGCAGTACTTC. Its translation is CASSLRGSYEQYF.

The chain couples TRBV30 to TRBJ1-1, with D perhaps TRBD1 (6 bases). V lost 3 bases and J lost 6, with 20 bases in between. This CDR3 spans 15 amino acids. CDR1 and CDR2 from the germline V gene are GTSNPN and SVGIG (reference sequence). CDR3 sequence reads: CAWRPTSGDWAEAFF. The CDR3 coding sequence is TGTGCCTGGAGACCGACTTCAGGGGATTGGGCTGAAGCTTTCTTT.

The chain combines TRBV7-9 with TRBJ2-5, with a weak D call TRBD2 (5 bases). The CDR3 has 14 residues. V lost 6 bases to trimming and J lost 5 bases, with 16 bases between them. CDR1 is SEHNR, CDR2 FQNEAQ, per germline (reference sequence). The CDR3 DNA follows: TGTGCCAGCAGAATCGGGATCCACGGGGAGACCCAGTACTTC. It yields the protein CASRIGIHGETQYF.